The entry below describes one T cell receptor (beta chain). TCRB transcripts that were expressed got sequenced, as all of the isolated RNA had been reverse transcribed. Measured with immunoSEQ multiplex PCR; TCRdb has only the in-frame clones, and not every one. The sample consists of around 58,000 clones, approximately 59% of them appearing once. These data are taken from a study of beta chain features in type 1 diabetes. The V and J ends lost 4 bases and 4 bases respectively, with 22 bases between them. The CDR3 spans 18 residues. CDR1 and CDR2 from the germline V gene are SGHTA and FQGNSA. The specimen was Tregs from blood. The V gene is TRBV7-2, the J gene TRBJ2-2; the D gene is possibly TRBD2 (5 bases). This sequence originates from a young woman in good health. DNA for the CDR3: TGTGCCAGCAGCTCCACTAGAAGGGCTGGTATTCGCACCGGGGAGCTGTTTTTT. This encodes CASSSTRRAGIRTGELFF. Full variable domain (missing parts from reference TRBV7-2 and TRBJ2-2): GAGVSQSPSNKVTEKGKDVELRCDPISGHTALYWYRQSLGQGLEFLIYFQGNSAPDKSGLPSDRFSAERTGGSVSTLTIQRTQQEDSAVYLCASSSTRRAGIRTGELFFGEGSRLTVL.